In its sample, the clone carrying this T cell receptor beta chain was seen once. The data derive from a study of technical replicates of blood from a few donors. Clones were read by immunoSEQ multiplex PCR, and TCRdb kept only the in-frame ones, dropping some. The sample consists of around 57,000 clones, about 97% of them appearing once. From germline, CDR1 is ENHRY and CDR2 SYGVKD. V dropped 6 bases and J dropped 7; count of bases not matched to a gene: 12. The CDR3 runs to 16 residues. This sequence joins TRBV10-3 and TRBJ2-7; TRBD2 aligns across 13 bases. The sample consisted of T cells isolated from PBMCs. The receptor comes from a human donor in good health. CDR3 residues: CAIRGTSGIVSHEQYF. For the CDR3, the DNA is TGTGCCATCAGGGGGACTAGCGGGATTGTTTCGCATGAGCAGTACTTC.